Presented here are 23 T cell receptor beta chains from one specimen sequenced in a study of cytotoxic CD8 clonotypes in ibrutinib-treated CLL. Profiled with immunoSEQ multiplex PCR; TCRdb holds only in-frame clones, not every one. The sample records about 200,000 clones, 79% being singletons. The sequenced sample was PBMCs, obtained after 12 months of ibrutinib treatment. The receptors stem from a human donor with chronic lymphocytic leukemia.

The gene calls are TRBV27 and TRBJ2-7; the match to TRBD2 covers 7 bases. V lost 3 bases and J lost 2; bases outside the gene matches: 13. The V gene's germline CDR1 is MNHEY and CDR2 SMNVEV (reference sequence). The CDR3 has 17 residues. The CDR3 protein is CASSLERWGSGPYEQYF. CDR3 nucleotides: TGTGCCAGCAGTTTGGAGAGATGGGGTAGCGGGCCCTACGAGCAGTACTTC.

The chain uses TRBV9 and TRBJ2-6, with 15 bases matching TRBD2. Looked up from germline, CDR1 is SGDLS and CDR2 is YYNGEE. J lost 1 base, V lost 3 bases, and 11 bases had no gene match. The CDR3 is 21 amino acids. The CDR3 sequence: CASSATWTSGRVRSGANVLTF. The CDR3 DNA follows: TGTGCCAGCAGCGCAACCTGGACTAGCGGGAGGGTGAGGTCTGGGGCCAACGTCCTGACTTTC.

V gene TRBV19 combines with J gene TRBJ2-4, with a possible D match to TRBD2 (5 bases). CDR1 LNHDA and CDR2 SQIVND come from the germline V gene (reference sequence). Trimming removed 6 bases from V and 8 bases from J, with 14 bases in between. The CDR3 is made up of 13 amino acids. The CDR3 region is CASRTTNEDIQYF. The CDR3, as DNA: TGTGCCAGTAGAACGACTAATGAGGACATTCAGTACTTC.

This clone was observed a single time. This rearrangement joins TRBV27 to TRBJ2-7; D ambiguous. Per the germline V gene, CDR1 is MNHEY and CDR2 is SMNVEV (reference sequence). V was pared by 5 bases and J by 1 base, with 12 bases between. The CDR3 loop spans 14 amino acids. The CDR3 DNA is TGTGCCAGCAGTCCCTCCTCTAGATCCTACGAGCAGTACTTC. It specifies CASSPSSRSYEQYF.

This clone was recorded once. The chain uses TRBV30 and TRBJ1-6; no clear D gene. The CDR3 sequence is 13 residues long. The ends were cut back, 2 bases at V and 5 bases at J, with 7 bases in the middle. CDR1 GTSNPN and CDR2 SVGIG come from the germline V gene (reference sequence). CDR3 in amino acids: CAWSRVDNSPLHF. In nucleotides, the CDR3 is TGTGCCTGGAGTCGGGTCGATAATTCACCCCTCCACTTT.

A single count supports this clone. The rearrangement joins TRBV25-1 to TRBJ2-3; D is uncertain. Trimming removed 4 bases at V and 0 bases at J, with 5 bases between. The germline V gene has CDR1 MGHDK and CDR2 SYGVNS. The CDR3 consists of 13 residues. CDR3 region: CASSAGSTDTQYF. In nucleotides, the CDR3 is TGTGCCAGCAGTGCCGGGAGCACAGATACGCAGTATTTT.

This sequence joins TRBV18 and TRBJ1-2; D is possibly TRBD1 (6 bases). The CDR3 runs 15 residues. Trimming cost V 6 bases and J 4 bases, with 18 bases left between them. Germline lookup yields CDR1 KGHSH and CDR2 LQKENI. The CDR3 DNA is TGTGCCAGCTCCCCTGCCCGGGGGCTGGTCTATGGCTACACCTTC. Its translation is CASSPARGLVYGYTF. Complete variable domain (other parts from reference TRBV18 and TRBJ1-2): NAGVMQNPRHLVRRRGQEARLRCSPMKGHSHVYWYRQLPEEGLKFMVYLQKENIIDESGMPKERFSAEFPKEGPSILRIQQVVRGDSAAYFCASSPARGLVYGYTFGSGTRLTVV.

CDR3 DNA sequence: TGTGCCAGCAGCTTAGTTACAGGACAGGGGGCGATCGATGAGCAGTTCTTC. Amino acids: CASSLVTGQGAIDEQFF. V gene TRBV7-9 combines with J gene TRBJ2-1; 11 positions match TRBD1. CDR1 is SEHNR and CDR2 is FQNEAQ in the germline V gene (reference sequence). V lost 1 base to trimming and J lost 8 bases; unmatched junction nucleotides: 10. This CDR3 spans 17 amino acids.

The CDR3 loop reads CAINWSGGDTQYF. CDR3 nucleotide sequence: TGTGCCATCAATTGGTCAGGGGGAGATACGCAGTATTTT. The gene calls are TRBV10-3 and TRBJ2-3; 7 nucleotides line up with TRBD1. The germline V gene has CDR1 ENHRY and CDR2 SYGVKD. This CDR3 contains 13 residues. V shed 7 bases and J 5 bases; nucleotides not matched to a gene: 6.

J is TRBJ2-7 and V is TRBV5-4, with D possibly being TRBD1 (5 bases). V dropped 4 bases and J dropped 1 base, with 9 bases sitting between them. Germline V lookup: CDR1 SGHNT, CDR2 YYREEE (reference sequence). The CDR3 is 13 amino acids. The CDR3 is CASSPRVSYEQYF. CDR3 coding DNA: TGTGCCAGCAGCCCCAGGGTGTCCTACGAGCAGTACTTC.

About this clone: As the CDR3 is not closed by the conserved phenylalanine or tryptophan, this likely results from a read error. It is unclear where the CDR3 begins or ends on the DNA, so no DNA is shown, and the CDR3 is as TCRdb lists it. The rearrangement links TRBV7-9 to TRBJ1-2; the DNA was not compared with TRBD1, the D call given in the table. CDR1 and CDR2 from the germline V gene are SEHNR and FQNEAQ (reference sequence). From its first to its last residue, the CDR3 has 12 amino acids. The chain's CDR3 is CASSFSVGATLS.

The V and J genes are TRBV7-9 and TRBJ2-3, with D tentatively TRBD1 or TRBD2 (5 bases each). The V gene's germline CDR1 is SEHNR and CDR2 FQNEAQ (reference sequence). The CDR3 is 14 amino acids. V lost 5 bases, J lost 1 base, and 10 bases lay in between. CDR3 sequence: CASSAWDRTDTQYF. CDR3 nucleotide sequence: TGTGCCAGCAGCGCCTGGGACCGCACAGATACGCAGTATTTT. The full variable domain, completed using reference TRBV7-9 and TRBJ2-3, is DTGVSQNPRHKITKRGQNVTFRCDPISEHNRLYWYRQTLGQGPEFLTYFQNEAQLEKSRLLSDRFSAERPKGSFSTLEIQRTEQGDSAMYLCASSAWDRTDTQYFGPGTRLTVL.

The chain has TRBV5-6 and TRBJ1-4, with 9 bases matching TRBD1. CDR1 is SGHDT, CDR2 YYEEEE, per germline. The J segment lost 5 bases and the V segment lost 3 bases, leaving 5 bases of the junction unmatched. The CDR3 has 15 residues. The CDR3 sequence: CASSSYRGRNEKLFF. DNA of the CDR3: TGTGCCAGCAGCTCCTACAGGGGGCGGAATGAAAAACTGTTTTTT. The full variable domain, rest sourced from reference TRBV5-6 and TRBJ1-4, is DAGVTQSPTHLIKTRGQQVTLRCSPKSGHDTVSWYQQALGQGPQFIFQYYEEEERQRGNFPDRFSGHQFPNYSSELNVNALLLGDSALYLCASSSYRGRNEKLFFGSGTQLSVL.

CDR3 amino acids: CASSLGSQGLAAFF. DNA of the CDR3: TGTGCCAGCAGCTTAGGCAGCCAGGGATTGGCGGCTTTCTTT. The chain couples TRBV7-2 to TRBJ1-1; D is possibly TRBD1 (5 bases). CDR3 length: 14 residues. With 1 base removed from V and 11 bases from J, the gap between germline ends came to 17 bases. Germline loops: CDR1 SGHTA, CDR2 FQGNSA.

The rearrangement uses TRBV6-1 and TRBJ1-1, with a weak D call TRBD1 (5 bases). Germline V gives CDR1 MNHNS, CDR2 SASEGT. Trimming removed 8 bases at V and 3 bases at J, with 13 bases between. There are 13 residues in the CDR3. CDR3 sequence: CASQQVFYTEAFF. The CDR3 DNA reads TGTGCCAGCCAACAGGTGTTCTACACTGAAGCTTTCTTT.

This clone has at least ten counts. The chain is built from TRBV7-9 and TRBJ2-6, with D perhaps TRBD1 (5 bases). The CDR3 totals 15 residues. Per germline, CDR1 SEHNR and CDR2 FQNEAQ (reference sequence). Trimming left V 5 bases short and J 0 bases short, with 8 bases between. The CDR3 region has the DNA TGTGCCAGCAGCGACAGATTCTCTGGGGCCAACGTCCTGACTTTC. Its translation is CASSDRFSGANVLTF.

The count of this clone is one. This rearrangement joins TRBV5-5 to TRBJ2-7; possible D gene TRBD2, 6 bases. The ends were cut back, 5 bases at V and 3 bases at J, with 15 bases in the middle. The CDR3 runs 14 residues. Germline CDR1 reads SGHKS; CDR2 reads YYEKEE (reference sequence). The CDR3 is CASRRLETDYEQYF. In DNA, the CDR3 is TGTGCCAGCAGGCGACTAGAGACTGACTACGAGCAGTACTTC.

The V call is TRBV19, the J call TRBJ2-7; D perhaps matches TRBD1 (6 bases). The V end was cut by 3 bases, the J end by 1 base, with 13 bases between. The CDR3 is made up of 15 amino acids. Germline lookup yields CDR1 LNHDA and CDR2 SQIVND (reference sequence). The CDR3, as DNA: TGTGCCAGTAGTATGCCCGGGACACCGTCCTACGAGCAGTACTTC. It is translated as CASSMPGTPSYEQYF.

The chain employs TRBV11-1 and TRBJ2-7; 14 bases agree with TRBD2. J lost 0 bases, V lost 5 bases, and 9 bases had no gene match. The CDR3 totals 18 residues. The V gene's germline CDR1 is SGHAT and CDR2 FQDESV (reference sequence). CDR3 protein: CASSPRLAGGRSSYEQYF. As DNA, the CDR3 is TGTGCCAGCAGCCCGCGACTAGCGGGGGGGAGGAGCTCCTACGAGCAGTACTTC.

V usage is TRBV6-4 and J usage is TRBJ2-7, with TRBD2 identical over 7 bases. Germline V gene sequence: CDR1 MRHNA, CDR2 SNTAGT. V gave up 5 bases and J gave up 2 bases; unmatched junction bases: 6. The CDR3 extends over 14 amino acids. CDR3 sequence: CASSRSSGTYEQYF. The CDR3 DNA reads TGTGCCAGCAGTCGATCTAGCGGCACCTACGAGCAGTACTTC.

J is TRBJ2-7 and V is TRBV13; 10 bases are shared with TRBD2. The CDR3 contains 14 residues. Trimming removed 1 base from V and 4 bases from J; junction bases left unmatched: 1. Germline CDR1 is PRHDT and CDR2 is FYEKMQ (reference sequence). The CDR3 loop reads CASSLASGSYEQYF. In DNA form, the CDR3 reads TGTGCCAGCAGCTTAGCTAGCGGGAGTTACGAGCAGTACTTC.

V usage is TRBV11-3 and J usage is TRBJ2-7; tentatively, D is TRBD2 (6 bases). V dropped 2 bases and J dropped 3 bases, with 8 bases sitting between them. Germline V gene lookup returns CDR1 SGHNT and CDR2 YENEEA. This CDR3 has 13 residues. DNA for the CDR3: TGTGCCAGCAGCTTAATCGGGGGCTACGAGCAGTACTTC. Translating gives CASSLIGGYEQYF.

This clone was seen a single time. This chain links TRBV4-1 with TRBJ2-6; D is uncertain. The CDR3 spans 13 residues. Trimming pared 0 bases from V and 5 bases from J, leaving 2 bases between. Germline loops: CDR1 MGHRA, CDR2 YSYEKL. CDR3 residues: CASSQDRANVLTF. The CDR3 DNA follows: TGCGCCAGCAGCCAAGACAGGGCCAACGTCCTGACTTTC.